The 25 T cell receptor beta chains given below trace back to one sample, sequenced in a study of T cell changes during pregnancy in multiple sclerosis. Sequencing was performed with immunoSEQ multiplex PCR; in TCRdb, only in-frame clones are kept and a portion is missing. The table records roughly 80,000 clones, about 92% of them present only once. The material was peripheral blood, obtained before pregnancy. The receptors were sampled from a female donor with multiple sclerosis, enrolled in a pregnancy study.

V and J are TRBV2 and TRBJ1-5; the D gene is possibly TRBD1 (6 bases). Germline CDR1 SNHLY, CDR2 FYNNEI. CDR3 length: 15 residues. V lost 6 bases and J lost 6, with 18 bases in between. The CDR3 DNA reads as TGTGCCAGCAGGGGTCGTGGGGGAGGGGGTCAGCCCCAGCATTTT. Its protein is CASRGRGGGGQPQHF.

The CDR3 loop reads CASSLIGGDQPQHF. The CDR3 DNA follows: TGTGCCAGCAGTTTAATCGGGGGGGATCAGCCCCAGCATTTT. The chain joins TRBV27 to TRBJ1-5; possible D gene TRBD1, 5 bases. Germline V gene lookup returns CDR1 MNHEY and CDR2 SMNVEV (reference sequence). CDR3 length: 14 amino acids. V was shortened by 2 bases and J by 5 bases, with 10 bases between the two germline ends.

In the case of this clone: One end of the junction varies from germline; a read error may be responsible. This chain uses TRBV20-1 with TRBJ2-3; 7 nucleotides line up with TRBD1. The CDR3 has 8 amino acids. Germline V gene data show CDR1 as DFQATT and CDR2 as SNEGSKA (reference sequence). Written as DNA, the CDR3 is TGCAGTGCCCAGGGACAGATTTTT. It is translated as CSAQGQIF.

This clone occurred many times. This rearrangement joins TRBV7-6 to TRBJ2-2; 11 nucleotides agree with TRBD2. The CDR3 consists of 18 residues. In germline, CDR1 is SGHVS, CDR2 FNYEAQ. V lost 4 bases, J lost 6 bases, and 13 bases stayed unmatched. CDR3 residues: CASSYLGTSGGAPGELFF. DNA for the CDR3: TGTGCCAGCAGCTACCTCGGGACTAGCGGTGGAGCGCCCGGGGAGCTGTTTTTT.

The V and J genes are TRBV5-1 and TRBJ2-7, with 10 bases matching TRBD2. Germline-derived CDR1 and CDR2 are SGHRS and YFSETQ. V lost 7 bases and J lost 3; bases outside the gene matches: 10. This CDR3 contains 15 residues. The CDR3 DNA sequence: TGCGCCAGCGCCGAGGAAGCGGGAGGGCTCTACGAGCAGTACTTC. Protein product: CASAEEAGGLYEQYF.

The rearrangement joins TRBV13 to TRBJ1-1, with D tentatively TRBD1 (5 bases). This CDR3 is 16 amino acids long. V dropped 7 bases and J dropped 5 bases, with 23 bases sitting between them. Germline V gene data show CDR1 as PRHDT and CDR2 as FYEKMQ (reference sequence). The CDR3 is CASTAVGGYWKTEAFF. CDR3 bases: TGTGCCAGCACCGCGGTGGGGGGGTATTGGAAGACTGAAGCTTTCTTT.

The gene calls are TRBV5-4 and TRBJ2-3; tentatively, D is TRBD2 (8 bases). The CDR3 loop spans 15 amino acids. Trimming removed 3 bases at V and 4 bases at J, with 15 bases between. CDR1 SGHNT and CDR2 YYREEE come from the germline V gene (reference sequence). CDR3 protein: CASSSGGGQSDTQYF. DNA of the CDR3: TGTGCCAGCAGCTCGGGAGGGGGACAGTCAGATACGCAGTATTTT.

Details on this clone: The sample has other DNA sequences that encode this CDR3 too. The V call is TRBV6-5, the J call TRBJ1-2; the match to TRBD1 covers 7 bases. Germline CDR1 MNHEY, CDR2 SVGAGI. With 4 bases clipped from V and 2 bases from J, the junction kept 7 bases outside the gene matches. There are 15 residues in the CDR3. CDR3 region: CASSSRQGLNYGYTF. CDR3 sequence (DNA): TGTGCCAGCAGTTCCCGACAGGGCCTCAACTATGGCTACACCTTC.

The chain uses TRBV11-2 and TRBJ1-1; D is possibly TRBD1 (6 bases). The CDR3 is 15 amino acids. Germline V gene data show CDR1 as SGHAT and CDR2 as FQNNGV. V was pared by 4 bases and J by 3 bases, with 15 bases between. The CDR3 DNA reads as TGTGCCAGCAGCTCCCAACAGGGCCGGGACACTGAAGCTTTCTTT. As protein: CASSSQQGRDTEAFF.

The rearrangement links TRBV7-9 to TRBJ1-2; 10 bases align to TRBD1. Germline loops: CDR1 SEHNR, CDR2 FQNEAQ (reference sequence). CDR3 size: 15 residues. V was clipped by 5 bases and J by 7 bases; unmatched bases: 10. DNA for the CDR3: TGTGCCAGCAGCGGGGGGGGACAGGGGTGGCGTGGCTACACCTTC. This gives the protein CASSGGGQGWRGYTF.

The gene calls are TRBV7-3 and TRBJ2-7; TRBD2 aligns across 9 bases. The CDR3 sequence is 19 residues long. Germline values: CDR1 SGHTA, CDR2 FQGTGA. Trimming removed 4 bases from V and 2 bases from J; junction bases left unmatched: 18. The CDR3 region has the DNA TGTGCCAGCAGCTCTCAGAAGTGGAATCGTAGCGGGAGTCCCTACGAGCAGTACTTC. Translated: CASSSQKWNRSGSPYEQYF.

The V and J genes are TRBV7-9 and TRBJ2-5, with 12 bases that match TRBD1. This CDR3 contains 16 residues. The V gene end was trimmed by 0 bases and the J gene end by 4 bases; junction bases not matched to a gene: 3. CDR1 and CDR2 from the germline V gene are SEHNR and FQNEAQ (reference sequence). The DNA for the CDR3 is TGTGCCAGCAGCTTAGCCGGGACAGGGGGCGCAGAGACCCAGTACTTC. Translated: CASSLAGTGGAETQYF.

CDR3 sequence reads: CASSIEDSYEQYF. The CDR3 DNA reads TGTGCCAGTAGTATAGAAGACAGCTACGAGCAGTACTTC. The chain combines TRBV19 with TRBJ2-7; D is perhaps TRBD1 (5 bases). Germline V CDR1 and CDR2: LNHDA, SQIVND (reference sequence). Between the trimmed V and J ends, which lost 0 bases and 3 bases, there was a span of 6 bases. This CDR3 has 13 amino acids.

The CDR3: CAWSLLADEQYF. Here the CDR3 DNA reads TGTGCCTGGAGTCTGCTAGCCGACGAGCAGTACTTC. The chain recombines TRBV30 with TRBJ2-7; D is perhaps TRBD2 (5 bases). The CDR3 consists of 12 residues. Looked up from germline, CDR1 is GTSNPN and CDR2 is SVGIG (reference sequence). V lost 2 bases to trimming and J lost 5 bases, with 10 bases between them.

The J gene is TRBJ2-1, the V gene TRBV30, with D unresolved. The CDR3 has 14 amino acids. V was trimmed by 0 bases and J by 9 bases, leaving 15 bases between them. The germline gives CDR1 GTSNPN, CDR2 SVGIG (reference sequence). The CDR3 here is CAWSVRSGSSEQFF. In DNA form, the CDR3 reads TGTGCCTGGAGTGTACGTTCCGGATCTAGTGAGCAGTTCTTC.

This sequence joins TRBV9 and TRBJ2-3, with 10 bases that match TRBD2. The CDR3 sequence is 15 residues long. Germline CDR1 is SGDLS and CDR2 is YYNGEE. The V gene end was trimmed by 6 bases and the J gene end by 4 bases; junction bases not matched to a gene: 8. The DNA for the CDR3 is TGTGCCAGCAATCGACTAGCGGGCGCCGCAGATACGCAGTATTTT. Amino acids: CASNRLAGAADTQYF.

The rearrangement joins TRBV5-5 to TRBJ2-2; 15 bases fit TRBD2. This CDR3 is built from 18 residues. V was clipped by 0 bases and J by 2 bases; unmatched bases: 2. The germline V gene encodes CDR1 SGHKS and CDR2 YYEKEE (reference sequence). In nucleotides, the CDR3 is TGTGCCAGCAGCTTGGGGACTAGCGGGAGGGTAAACACCGGGGAGCTGTTTTTT. The encoded protein is CASSLGTSGRVNTGELFF.

The rearrangement links TRBV7-2 to TRBJ2-2, with TRBD2 identical over 9 bases. The CDR3 extends over 15 amino acids. Germline V lookup: CDR1 SGHTA, CDR2 FQGNSA. After removal of 5 bases from V and 4 bases from J, the junction contained 5 bases not matched to a gene. The CDR3 DNA is TGTGCCAGCAGCGTTAGCGGGAGAGCCACCGGGGAGCTGTTTTTT. It specifies CASSVSGRATGELFF.

On this clone itself: Other DNA sequences in the same sample also yield this CDR3. The chain joins TRBV5-4 to TRBJ1-2, with TRBD1 as a possible D gene (5 bases). The V gene lost 0 bases and the J gene lost 2 bases, with 5 bases spanning the gap. The CDR3 sequence is 13 residues long. Germline CDR1 is SGHNT and CDR2 is YYREEE (reference sequence). This CDR3 reads CASSLGQNYGYTF. CDR3 nucleotides: TGTGCCAGCAGCTTGGGACAGAACTATGGCTACACCTTC.

The chain carries TRBV6-5 and TRBJ2-7; the match to TRBD2 covers 8 bases. Per germline, CDR1 MNHEY and CDR2 SVGAGI. The CDR3 length is 16 residues. With 0 bases clipped from V and 1 base from J, the junction kept 5 bases outside the gene matches. This CDR3 reads CASSYSQREKSYEQYF. The CDR3 DNA reads TGTGCCAGCAGTTACTCACAGCGGGAGAAGTCCTACGAGCAGTACTTC.

This rearrangement joins TRBV7-3 to TRBJ1-1; no firm D call. Germline CDR1 SGHTA, CDR2 FQGTGA. V dropped 3 bases and J dropped 4 bases, with 9 bases sitting between them. The CDR3 has 13 amino acids. CDR3 loop: CASSLRRGTEAFF. The CDR3 DNA is TGTGCCAGCAGCTTGAGGCGCGGCACTGAAGCTTTCTTT. The full variable domain, with the rest looked up from reference TRBV7-3 and TRBJ1-1, is GAGVSQTPSNKVTEKGKYVELRCDPISGHTALYWYRQSLGQGPEFLIYFQGTGAADDSGLPNDRFFAVRPEGSVSTLKIQRTERGDSAVYLCASSLRRGTEAFFGQGTRLTVV.

The chain employs TRBV9 and TRBJ2-7, with D perhaps matching TRBD1 (6 bases). The CDR3 runs to 12 residues. V lost 4 bases, J lost 4 bases, and 9 bases lay in between. The germline gives CDR1 SGDLS, CDR2 YYNGEE. CDR3 coding DNA: TGTGCCAGCAGCTTCAGGGGTTACGAGCAGTACTTC. It specifies CASSFRGYEQYF.

Only a few counts were recorded for this clone. The CDR3 coding sequence is TGTGCCTGGAGCTCACTAGCGGGGTTCTACGAGCAGTACTTC. As protein: CAWSSLAGFYEQYF. The chain combines TRBV30 with TRBJ2-7; TRBD2 matches 10 bases. Trimming removed 3 bases from V and 3 bases from J; junction bases left unmatched: 5. Germline V gene sequence: CDR1 GTSNPN, CDR2 SVGIG (reference sequence). The CDR3 runs 14 residues.

The chain combines TRBV6-6 with TRBJ2-7; 10 nucleotides align to TRBD1. The trim removed 7 bases at V and 4 bases at J, leaving 10 bases unmatched. The CDR3 runs 15 residues. From germline, CDR1 is MNHNY and CDR2 SVGAGI (reference sequence). DNA for the CDR3: TGTGCCAGCAACCCCGGGACAGGGGTCGGGTACGAGCAGTACTTC. Translation: CASNPGTGVGYEQYF.

The V gene is TRBV20-1, the J gene TRBJ2-5; D not certain. The germline CDR1 and CDR2 sequences are DFQATT and SNEGSKA (reference sequence). The CDR3 is 11 amino acids. V lost 5 bases and J lost 5, with 9 bases in between. The CDR3 nucleotides are TGCAGTGCTCCCCGGGTTGAGACCCAGTACTTC. This gives the protein CSAPRVETQYF.